This record concerns one T cell receptor beta chain sequence. This specimen belongs to a study of blood T cell repertoires in COVID-19. Profiled with immunoSEQ multiplex PCR; TCRdb holds only in-frame clones, not every one. This table has approximately 200,000 clones, 94% appearing once. Those enrolled in Seattle joined during active infection and were followed longitudinally afterward. The germline CDR1 and CDR2 sequences are SGHKS and YYEKEE (reference sequence). The ends lost 0 bases at V and 6 bases at J; junction bases unmatched: 12. The CDR3 loop spans 17 amino acids. The receptor was derived from a man aged 30 to 45 with COVID-19, enrolled during active disease. The chain joins TRBV5-5 to TRBJ1-3; 7 bases fit TRBD1. The sample was peripheral blood. CDR3 DNA: TGTGCCAGCAGCTTGGAGTTCCAGGGGGTTGTTGTAAACACCATATATTTT. It encodes CASSLEFQGVVVNTIYF.